This TCR beta chain was recorded in a study of blood T cell repertoires in COVID-19. Profiling relied on immunoSEQ multiplex PCR, and the TCRdb table lists in-frame clones only, not all of them. The data show 200,000 to 300,000 clones, approximately 83% seen once. Trimming took 4 bases from V and 5 from J, leaving 23 bases between them. The germline V gene encodes CDR1 LGHDT and CDR2 YNNKEL (reference sequence). The CDR3 is made up of 17 amino acids. The sequence came from a woman under 40 who had recovered from COVID-19. Source material: peripheral blood. The rearrangement links TRBV3-1 (or the pseudogene TRBV3-2) to TRBJ1-2; D is perhaps TRBD1 (6 bases). CDR3 region: CASSLGTVGPRGYGYTF. The CDR3 DNA follows: TGTGCCAGCAGCCTAGGAACAGTCGGACCCAGGGGTTATGGCTACACCTTC.